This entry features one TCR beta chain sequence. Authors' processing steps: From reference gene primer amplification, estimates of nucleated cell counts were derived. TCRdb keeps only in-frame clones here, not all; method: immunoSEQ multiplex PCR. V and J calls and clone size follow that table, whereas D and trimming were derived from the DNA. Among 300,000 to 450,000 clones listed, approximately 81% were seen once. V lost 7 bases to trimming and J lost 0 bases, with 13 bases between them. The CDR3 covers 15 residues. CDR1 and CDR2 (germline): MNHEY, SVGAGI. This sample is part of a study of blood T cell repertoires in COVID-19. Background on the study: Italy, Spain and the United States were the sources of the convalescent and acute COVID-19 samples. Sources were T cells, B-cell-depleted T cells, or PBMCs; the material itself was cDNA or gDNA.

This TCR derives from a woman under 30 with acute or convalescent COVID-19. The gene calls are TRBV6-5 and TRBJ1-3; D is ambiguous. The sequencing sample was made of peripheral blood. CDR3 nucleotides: TGTGCCAGCAAGGACTCTACCTTCTCTGGAAACACCATATATTTT. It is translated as CASKDSTFSGNTIYF.